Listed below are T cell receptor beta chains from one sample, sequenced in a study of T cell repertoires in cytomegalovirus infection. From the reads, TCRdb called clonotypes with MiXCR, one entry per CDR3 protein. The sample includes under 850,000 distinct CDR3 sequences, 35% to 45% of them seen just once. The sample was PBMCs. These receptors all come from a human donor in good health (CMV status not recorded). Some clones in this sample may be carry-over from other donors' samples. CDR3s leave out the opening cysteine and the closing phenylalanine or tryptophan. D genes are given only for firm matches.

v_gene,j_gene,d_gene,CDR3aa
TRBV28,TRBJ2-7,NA,ASSLETAAISYEQY
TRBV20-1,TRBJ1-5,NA,SASGGEGPQH
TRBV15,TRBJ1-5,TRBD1,ATSRVGAGGLQPQH
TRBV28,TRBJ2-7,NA,ASSVLRDRQY
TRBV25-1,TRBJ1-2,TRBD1,ASSAFDRGSYGYT
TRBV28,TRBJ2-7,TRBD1,ASSLRFSEGADEQY
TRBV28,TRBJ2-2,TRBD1,ASSLSGQGADTGELF
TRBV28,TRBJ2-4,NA,ASSRSLAKNIQY
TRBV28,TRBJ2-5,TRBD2,ASSLSASGGVRETQY
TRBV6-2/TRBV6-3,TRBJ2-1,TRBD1,ASSYPDRAVHNEQF
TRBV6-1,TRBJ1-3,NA,ASSPSETPGNTIY
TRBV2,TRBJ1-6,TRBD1,ASRATGGEPPLH
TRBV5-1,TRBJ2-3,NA,ASSFQGSTDTQY
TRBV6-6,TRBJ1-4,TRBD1,ASSVYRGLGEKLF
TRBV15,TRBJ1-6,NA,ATSRDGRLNSPLH
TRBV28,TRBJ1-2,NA,ASSFITPGKSGGYT
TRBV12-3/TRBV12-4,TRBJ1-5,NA,ASSPKGGNQPQH
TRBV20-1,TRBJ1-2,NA,SARDGSAYGYT
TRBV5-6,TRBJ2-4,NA,ASSSQGQAQNIQY
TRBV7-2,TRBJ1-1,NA,ASSFSTVPGTTEAF
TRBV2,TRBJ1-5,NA,ASSEVRSQPQH
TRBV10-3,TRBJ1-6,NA,AISGGEILH
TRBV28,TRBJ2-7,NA,ASSLDPVSYEQY
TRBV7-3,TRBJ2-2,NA,ASSPQVLNTGELF
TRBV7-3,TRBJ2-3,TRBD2,ASSRLASDTQY
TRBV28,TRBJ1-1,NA,ASSLLGGNTEAF
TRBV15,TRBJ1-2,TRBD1,ATSLTGGTNYGYT
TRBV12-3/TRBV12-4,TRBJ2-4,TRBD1,ASRPGQANIQY
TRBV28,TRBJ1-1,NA,ASAGSARVGAEAF
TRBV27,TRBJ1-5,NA,ASSFTGNSSQH
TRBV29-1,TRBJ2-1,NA,SVVGGAAYNEQF
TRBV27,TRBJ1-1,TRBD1,ASSFGQGLNTEAF
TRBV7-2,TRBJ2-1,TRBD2,ASSLRLAQSSYNEPF
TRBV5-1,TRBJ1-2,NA,ASSLGAGSPQSGYT
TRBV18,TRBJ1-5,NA,ASSPVSGANSQPQH
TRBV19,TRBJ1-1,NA,ASSISHLNTEAF
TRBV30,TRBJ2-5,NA,AWSWRAVQETQY
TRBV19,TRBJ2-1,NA,ASSIRTGTHNEQF
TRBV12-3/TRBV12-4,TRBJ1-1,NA,ASSLEGSNTEAF
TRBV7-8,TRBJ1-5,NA,ASSFVTGANSNQPQH
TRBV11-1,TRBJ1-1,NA,ASSLRIWGNTEAF
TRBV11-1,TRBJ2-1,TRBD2,ASRRGLASEQF
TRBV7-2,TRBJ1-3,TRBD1,ASSLGPTGAGNTIY
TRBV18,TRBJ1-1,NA,SSSPVTHTEAF
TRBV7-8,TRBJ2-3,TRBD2,ASSLSGSTTDTQY
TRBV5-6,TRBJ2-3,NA,ASSFSSRTDTQY
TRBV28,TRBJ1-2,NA,ASRGHGNNYGYT
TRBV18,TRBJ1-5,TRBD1,ASSTTGNQPQH
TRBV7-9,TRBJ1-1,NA,ASSFGITEAF
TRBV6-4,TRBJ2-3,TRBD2,ASSDLAGGQDTQY
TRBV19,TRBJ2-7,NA,ASSTPGGGSYEQY
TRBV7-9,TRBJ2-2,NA,ASSIRQESNTGELF
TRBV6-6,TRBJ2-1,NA,ASSRAWDSGEQF
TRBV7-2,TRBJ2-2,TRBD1,ASSLVGQGQGRHTGELF
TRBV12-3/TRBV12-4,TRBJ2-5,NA,ASSHRGRGETQH
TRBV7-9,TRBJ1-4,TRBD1,ASSLGQKNEKLF
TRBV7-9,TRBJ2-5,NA,ASSLGSGRMIQETQY
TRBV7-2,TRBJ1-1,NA,ASSLVAGQGAF
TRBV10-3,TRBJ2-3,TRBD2,AISRERTGTGTSSRTDTQY